The clone carrying this TCR beta chain was observed a few times. A single record per CDR3 protein comes from TCRdb applying MiXCR to the RACE reads. This sample yields more than 300,000 distinct CDR3 sequences, of which 4.5% to 6% are seen a single time; 2% to 3% belongs to the top ten. Time point given: pre-sensitization, week 0. The treatment here: therapeutic diphenylcyclopropenone sensitization with weekly scalp DPC. This record belongs to a study of human T cells and chemical hapten exposure. The CDR3 has 13 amino acids. The V end lost 7 bases, the J end lost 0 bases, and 4 bases lay between the germline ends.

Material: whole blood, obtained in connection with sensitization to the hapten diphenylcyclopropenone (DPC). The source is a woman between 45 and 65 years old with alopecia areata. Some clones in this sample may be carry-over from other donors' samples. The chain has TRBV12-3 or TRBV12-4 and TRBJ2-6, with D hard to call. CDR3 in amino acids: CASIDSGANVLTF. Here the CDR3 DNA reads TGTGCCAGCATCGACTCTGGGGCCAACGTCCTGACTTTC.